A single T cell receptor (beta chain) is shown here with its context. Its antigen is unknown. Germline V gives CDR1 MNHNY, CDR2 SVGAGI (reference sequence). CDR3 size: 13 residues. With 6 bases removed from V and 3 bases from J, the gap between germline ends came to 11 bases. CD4+ cells were split into CD45RA+ naive and CD45RA-negative memory subsets. These data come from a study of shared clonotypes between healthy human individuals. Study-level findings and limits: There were few donors, and this limited the genetic and exposure-history diversity represented.

A deep-level run was used for the assay. The sorted-subset replicate PCRs were given about 210 ng DNA, which is 25,000 to 35,000 T cell genomes. The data were produced by immunoSEQ multiplex PCR, yet TCRdb's version contains in-frame clones alone and is incomplete. The sample records roughly 2 million clones, nearly 97% being singletons. The sequence was obtained from a young man in good health. The chain carries TRBV6-6 and TRBJ2-5; either TRBD1 or TRBD2 may fit D (5 bases each). The specimen sequenced was naive CD4+ T cells sorted from blood. Subset described: CD45RA+ positively selected. CDR3: CASSPGTEETQYF. The DNA of the CDR3 is TGTGCCAGCAGCCCGGGGACCGAAGAGACCCAGTACTTC.